Here is one T cell receptor (beta chain) with its context. Its antigen is undetermined. TCRdb keeps only in-frame clones here, not all; method: immunoSEQ multiplex PCR. The sample carries roughly 1,600,000 clones, about 98.5% recorded once. The record originates from a study of shared clonotypes between healthy human individuals. Study-wide findings and caveats: Donors were few, which limited the genetic and exposure-history diversity represented. When naive CD4 clonotypes were compared across a few donors, roughly 4.9% were shared.

The V end lost 0 bases, the J end lost 1 base, and 7 bases lay between the germline ends. The germline gives CDR1 SGHRS, CDR2 YFSETQ. This CDR3 spans 14 amino acids. The clonotype originates from a man aged 30 to 45 in good health. This chain joins TRBV5-1 and TRBJ1-1; D ambiguous. Material: naive CD4+ T cells sorted from blood. Described subset: CD45RA+ positively selected. The CDR3 region has the DNA TGCGCCAGCAGCTTGGCCAGCAAGAACACTGAAGCTTTCTTT. This codes for CASSLASKNTEAFF.